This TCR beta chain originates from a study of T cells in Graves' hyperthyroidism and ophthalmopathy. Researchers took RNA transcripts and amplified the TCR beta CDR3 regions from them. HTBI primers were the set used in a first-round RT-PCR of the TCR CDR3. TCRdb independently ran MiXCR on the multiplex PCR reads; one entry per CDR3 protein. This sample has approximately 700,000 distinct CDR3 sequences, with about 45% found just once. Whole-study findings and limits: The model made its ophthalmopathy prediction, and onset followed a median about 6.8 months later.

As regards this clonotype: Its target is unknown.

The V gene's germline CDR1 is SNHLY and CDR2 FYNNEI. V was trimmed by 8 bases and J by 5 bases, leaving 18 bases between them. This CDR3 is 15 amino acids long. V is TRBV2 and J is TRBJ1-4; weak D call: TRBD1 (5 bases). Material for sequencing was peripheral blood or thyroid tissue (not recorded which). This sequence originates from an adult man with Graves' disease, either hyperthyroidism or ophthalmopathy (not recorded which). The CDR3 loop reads CASSPAQGKNEKLFF. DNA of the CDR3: TGTGCCAGCTCACCAGCGCAGGGAAAAAATGAAAAACTGTTTTTT.